This is a list of T cell receptor beta chains from one sample in a study of blood T cell repertoires in COVID-19. Libraries were prepared by immunoSEQ multiplex PCR; TCRdb keeps only in-frame clonotypes and omits some of them. The sample gives about 200,000 clones, approximately 88% of which show up once; around 6.5% is in the top ten. Sequencing was performed on peripheral blood. These receptors came from a man in his 60s who had recovered from COVID-19. Both conserved end residues are part of each CDR3. D genes are given only for firm matches. For some rows the clone size is stated as once, few or many, or as a class when expanded; others skip it.

TRBJ2-7 TRBD1 TRBV11-1 - TGTGCCAGCAGCCTCCAGACAGGGTCTATCTTCGAGCAGTACTTC CASSLQTGSIFEQYF
TRBJ2-1 TRBD2 TRBV13 - TGTGCCAGCAGCTTACCCACGGGACTAGCTATAGGCAATGAGCAGTTCTTC CASSLPTGLAIGNEQFF
TRBJ2-5 TRBD1 TRBV7-9 - TGTGCCAGCAGCTTCGGACAGGCCTCTCGGACCCAGTACTTC CASSFGQASRTQYF
TRBJ1-1 TRBD1 TRBV28 - TGTGCCAGCAGCTCATCGTACAGGGGTCAGATCGCTTTCTTT CASSSSYRGQIAFF
TRBJ2-6 TRBD2 TRBV6-2/TRBV6-3 - TGTGCCAGCAGTTACTCGGGAGGGGGGGCCAACGTCCTGACTTTC CASSYSGGGANVLTF
TRBJ2-5 TRBD2 TRBV3-1/TRBV3-2 few TGTGCCAGCAGCCAAGGACTAGCGGGGGGGCAAGAGACCCAGTACTTC CASSQGLAGGQETQYF
TRBJ2-6 - TRBV7-2 - TGTGCCAGCAGCTTACAGGGGATCTTTCGGTTGGCCGGGGCCAACGTCCTGACTTTC CASSLQGIFRLAGANVLTF
TRBJ1-1 TRBD1 TRBV5-1 - TGCGCCAGCAGCGAACGACAGGGCGCTGAAGCTTTCTTT CASSERQGAEAFF
TRBJ2-6 - TRBV14 - TGTGCCAGCAGCCGTTCTGCGGGGGCCAACGTCCTGACTTTC CASSRSAGANVLTF
TRBJ2-3 TRBD1 TRBV24-1 - TGTGCCACCAGTGATTTGACAGGGGGTTTGGCAGATACGCAGTATTTT CATSDLTGGLADTQYF
TRBJ2-3 TRBD2 TRBV19 - TGTGCCAGTAGTGCACTGGGACTAGCGGGAGGTACGCAGTATTTT CASSALGLAGGTQYF
TRBJ2-3 - TRBV5-1 - TGCGCCAGCAGCGACCCAGGGGGAGGCAAAGATACGCAGTATTTT CASSDPGGGKDTQYF
TRBJ2-2 - TRBV19 - TGTGCCAGTAGTATGCAGGGGCGGGCCGGGGAGCTGTTTTTT CASSMQGRAGELFF
TRBJ1-2 TRBD1 TRBV6-6 - TGTGCCAGCAGTTACCCGGGACAGGGGACTGGCTACACCTTC CASSYPGQGTGYTF
TRBJ2-1 - TRBV6-5 once TGTGCCAGCAGTTATCTTACAGGGAAAAACTACAATGAGCAGTTCTTC CASSYLTGKNYNEQFF
TRBJ2-3 TRBD1 TRBV2 - TGTGCCAGCACCGAGGACAGGGTCACAGATACGCAGTATTTT CASTEDRVTDTQYF
TRBJ2-2 TRBD2 TRBV7-2 - TGTGCCAGCAGCTCCGGGACTAGCGTTAACACCGGGGAGCTGTTTTTT CASSSGTSVNTGELFF
TRBJ1-6 TRBD1 TRBV6-1 - TGTGCCAGCAGTGGTCAGACCCTCGACAGGGTCCGGTCACCCCTCCACTTT CASSGQTLDRVRSPLHF
TRBJ2-1 TRBD2 TRBV5-4 - TGTGCCAGCACCTCGGCAGGGGGTAGCGGGGGGTACAATGAGCAGTTCTTC CASTSAGGSGGYNEQFF
TRBJ2-7 TRBD1 TRBV5-1 - TGCGCCACCCGGACAGGGGCAGGGACCTACGAGCAGTACTTC CATRTGAGTYEQYF
TRBJ2-2 - TRBV5-1 - TGCGCCAGCAGTATCGATGGGGGCAGGACCGGGGAGCTGTTTTTT CASSIDGGRTGELFF
TRBJ1-3 - TRBV25-1 - TGTGCCAGCAGTGATGGTGGACTTTCGAGCTCTGGAAACACCATATATTTT CASSDGGLSSSGNTIYF
TRBJ1-1 TRBD1 TRBV18 - TGTGCCAGCTCACCCGGGACAGGGCTTGCGAACACTGAAGCTTTCTTT CASSPGTGLANTEAFF
TRBJ2-7 TRBD2 TRBV6-2/TRBV6-3 - TGTGCCATCAGTCGAGAGCGGGGGGGCTACGAGCAGTACTTC CAISRERGGYEQYF
TRBJ1-2 - TRBV6-5 - TGTGCCAGCAGTTCCAATTACAGGGTAACAGGATATGGCTACACCTTC CASSSNYRVTGYGYTF
TRBJ2-3 - TRBV5-1 - TGCGCCAGCTACAGCCGCACAGATACGCAGTATTTT CASYSRTDTQYF
TRBJ1-1 - TRBV5-1 - TGCGCCAGCAGCTTACGACAGGCCACTGAAGCTTTCTTT CASSLRQATEAFF
TRBJ2-7 TRBD1 TRBV29-1 - TGCAGCGTTGCTCTGGGGGACAGGAGCTCCTACGAGCAGTACTTC CSVALGDRSSYEQYF
TRBJ2-7 TRBD1 TRBV25-1 - TGTGCCAGCAGTCCCCTTGACAGGGCGGATCACGAGCAGTACTTC CASSPLDRADHEQYF
TRBJ1-6 - TRBV27 - TGTGCCAGCAGAGTTCAGGGTCGTAATTCACCCCTCCACTTT CASRVQGRNSPLHF
TRBJ2-5 TRBD1 TRBV5-8 - TGTGCCAGCAGCTTGGGGGACAGGGTTCAAGAGACCCAGTACTTC CASSLGDRVQETQYF
TRBJ2-1 - TRBV2 - TGTGCCAGCAGGTCGAGGGCTAGCTCCTACAATGAGCAGTTCTTC CASRSRASSYNEQFF
TRBJ2-7 TRBD2 TRBV18 - TGTGCCAGCTCACCCGCTTTAGGGGCAGCGGGGGACGAGCAGTACTTC CASSPALGAAGDEQYF
TRBJ2-7 - TRBV21-1 - TGTGCCAGCAGCAAAGCAGGGGGGGTGAGGTACGAGCAGTACTTC CASSKAGGVRYEQYF
TRBJ2-5 - TRBV6-5 - TGTGCCAGCAGTTACATGGCAGGGTCGAAAAGGGAGACCCAGTACTTC CASSYMAGSKRETQYF
TRBJ2-7 - TRBV4-1 - TGCGCCAGCAGTCTCAGCTCTGGGCAGGGGTCTACCTACGAGCAGTACTTC CASSLSSGQGSTYEQYF
TRBJ2-5 - TRBV11-2 - TGTGCCAGCAGCTCCTTCGCAGGGCGAGAGACCCAGTACTTC CASSSFAGRETQYF
TRBJ1-1 TRBD1 TRBV9 - TGTGCCAGCAGCCCTACGGACAGGAAGGGGACTGAAGCTTTCTTT CASSPTDRKGTEAFF
TRBJ2-2 TRBD2 TRBV18 once TGTGCCAGCTCACCGACTAGCGGGAGGGCCGACACCGGGGAGCTGTTTTTT CASSPTSGRADTGELFF
TRBJ1-1 - TRBV11-2 - TGTGCCAGCAGCCCAAGGCAGGGACAAAAACAAACTGAAGCTTTCTTT CASSPRQGQKQTEAFF
TRBJ2-3 TRBD2 TRBV28 - TGTGCCAGCAGTTCTAGCGGGAGTTATTTCGCAGATACGCAGTATTTT CASSSSGSYFADTQYF